Sequencing of this TCR beta chain was carried out in a study of regulatory T cells in long-lasting Graves disease. The V gene lost 5 bases and the J gene lost 0 bases, with 14 bases spanning the gap. The germline gives CDR1 MDHEN, CDR2 SYDVKM. This CDR3 region has 16 residues. This clonotype was counted many times. Assembly of TCR beta libraries relied on iRepertoire HTBI primers together with Arm-PCR of CDR3 regions. TCRdb itself ran the multiplex PCR reads through MiXCR, one entry per CDR3 protein. There are 350,000 to 450,000 distinct CDR3 sequences in the sample; approximately 16% occur only once, and approximately 7.8% lies in the top ten. Regarding time point: newly diagnosed GD, antithyroid drugs for less than 3 months. Construction of the TCR library relied on RNA isolated from PBMCs. The guidelines of the American Thyroid Association were the basis for diagnosing Graves' disease. Peripheral blood, approximately 9 milliliters of it, was drawn into EDTA tubes.

These data also formed part of another study, on T cells in Graves' hyperthyroidism and ophthalmopathy.

The source was peripheral blood mononuclear cells (PBMCs), collected at new diagnosis, from a patient treated with antithyroid drugs. The V gene is TRBV28, the J gene TRBJ2-4, with no clear D. This receptor was obtained from a woman in her forties with Graves disease. CDR3 bases: TGTGCCAGCAGTCCCACGACTGACCTAGCCAAAAACATTCAGTACTTC. This gives the protein CASSPTTDLAKNIQYF. Using reference TRBV28 and TRBJ2-4 for the parts outside the CDR3, the full variable domain is DVKVTQSSRYLVKRTGEKVFLECVQDMDHENMFWYRQDPGLGLRLIYFSYDVKMKEKGDIPEGYSVSREKKERFSLILESASTNQTSMYLCASSPTTDLAKNIQYFGAGTRLSVL.